Following are 10 T cell receptor beta chains from one sample sequenced in a study of blood T cell repertoires in COVID-19. Sequencing was performed with immunoSEQ multiplex PCR; in TCRdb, only in-frame clones are kept and a portion is missing. The sample lists roughly 60,000 clones, around 77% seen once, with approximately 5% in the top ten. What was sequenced was peripheral blood. The receptor source for this set is a woman in her seventies with COVID-19, enrolled during active disease.

The chain carries TRBV6-2 or TRBV6-3 and TRBJ2-1, with TRBD2 matching over 10 bases. This CDR3 is 17 amino acids long. The junction had 10 bases not matched to a gene; V was cut back by 0 bases and J by 8 bases. Germline-derived CDR1 and CDR2 are MNHEY and SVGEGT. DNA for the CDR3: TGTGCCAGCAGTTACTCGAACGGGCTAGCGGGGGTCTATGAGCAGTTCTTC. This codes for CASSYSNGLAGVYEQFF.

The gene calls are TRBV7-2 and TRBJ2-3; D perhaps matches TRBD2 (6 bases). This CDR3 contains 16 residues. Per the germline V gene, CDR1 is SGHTA and CDR2 is FQGNSA. V lost 1 base and J 4 bases, leaving 15 bases between the germline ends. The CDR3 loop reads CASSLDKGREADTQYF. CDR3 in DNA: TGTGCCAGCAGCTTAGATAAGGGCAGGGAGGCAGATACGCAGTATTTT.

There are a few counts of this clone. This rearrangement joins TRBV27 to TRBJ1-2, with 7 bases that match TRBD1. Germline assignment: CDR1 MNHEY and CDR2 SMNVEV (reference sequence). This CDR3 is 17 amino acids long. The trim removed 5 bases at V and 0 bases at J, leaving 12 bases unmatched. The CDR3 nucleotides are TGTGCCAGCAGTACACTCGTCCGCAGGGGGTCTAACTATGGCTACACCTTC. Amino acids: CASSTLVRRGSNYGYTF.

The chain has TRBV5-1 and TRBJ1-2, with a possible D match to TRBD1 (5 bases). The V gene's germline CDR1 is SGHRS and CDR2 YFSETQ. Trimming took 0 bases from V and 2 from J, leaving 23 bases between them. This CDR3 spans 19 amino acids. CDR3 coding DNA: TGCGCCAGCAGCTTGGTATCGGGGGACCGCGGCGGTATCAACTATGGCTACACCTTC. Encoded protein: CASSLVSGDRGGINYGYTF.

This clone came up a few times. V is TRBV5-4 and J is TRBJ1-4, with D possibly being TRBD1 (6 bases). Per germline, CDR1 SGHNT and CDR2 YYREEE (reference sequence). CDR3 length: 13 residues. V lost 0 bases to trimming and J lost 12 bases, with 12 bases between them. The CDR3 nucleotides are TGTGCCAGCAGCTTGGGTCTCAGGACAGAACTGTTTTTT. Amino acids: CASSLGLRTELFF. The full variable domain, rest sourced from reference TRBV5-4 and TRBJ1-4, is ETGVTQSPTHLIKTRGQQVTLRCSSQSGHNTVSWYQQALGQGPQFIFQYYREEENGRGNFPPRFSGLQFPNYSSELNVNALELDDSALYLCASSLGLRTELFFGSGTQLSVL.

The gene calls are TRBV20-1 and TRBJ1-2, with 8 bases aligning to TRBD1. The V gene's germline CDR1 is DFQATT and CDR2 SNEGSKA (reference sequence). Trimming removed 5 bases from V and 4 bases from J; junction bases left unmatched: 12. The CDR3 runs to 15 residues. The CDR3, as DNA: TGCAGTGCTGGTGCTACAGGGGGAACGGGCTATGGCTACACCTTC. Translated: CSAGATGGTGYGYTF.

This clone was counted between two and nine times. The rearrangement links TRBV9 to TRBJ1-4, with a tentative D call TRBD1 (5 bases). The CDR3 spans 16 residues. Germline V gene sequence: CDR1 SGDLS, CDR2 YYNGEE. Trimming removed 0 bases from V and 4 bases from J, with 13 bases in between. CDR3 sequence reads: CASSVGGRLGNEKLFF. CDR3 sequence (DNA): TGTGCCAGCAGCGTAGGGGGGAGGCTTGGTAATGAAAAACTGTTTTTT. The full variable domain, completed using reference TRBV9 and TRBJ1-4, is DSGVTQTPKHLITATGQRVTLRCSPRSGDLSVYWYQQSLDQGLQFLIQYYNGEERAKGNILERFSAQQFPDLHSELNLSSLELGDSALYFCASSVGGRLGNEKLFFGSGTQLSVL.

The chain couples TRBV11-2 to TRBJ1-3; 7 nucleotides line up with TRBD1. The V and J ends lost 3 bases and 4 bases, in that order; junction bases with no gene match: 9. CDR3 length equals 16 residues. In germline, CDR1 is SGHAT, CDR2 FQNNGV. Here the CDR3 reads CASSFGTGQSGNTIYF. Written as DNA, the CDR3 is TGTGCCAGCAGCTTTGGTACGGGACAGTCAGGAAACACCATATATTTT. Looking up the rest from reference TRBV11-2 and TRBJ1-3 gives the full variable domain: EAGVAQSPRYKIIEKRQSVAFWCNPISGHATLYWYQQILGQGPKLLIQFQNNGVVDDSQLPKDRFSAERLKGVDSTLKIQPAKLEDSAVYLCASSFGTGQSGNTIYFGEGSWLTVV.

The rearrangement uses TRBV7-3 and TRBJ2-2, with D perhaps TRBD2 (6 bases). The length of the CDR3 is 13 residues. Germline CDR1 is SGHTA and CDR2 is FQGTGA. V was cut by 8 bases and J by 1 base, with 8 bases left in between. The CDR3 protein is CASGRGNTGELFF. The CDR3 nucleotides read TGTGCCAGCGGGCGGGGGAACACCGGGGAGCTGTTTTTT. The whole variable domain, filled in from reference TRBV7-3 and TRBJ2-2, reads GAGVSQTPSNKVTEKGKYVELRCDPISGHTALYWYRQSLGQGPEFLIYFQGTGAADDSGLPNDRFFAVRPEGSVSTLKIQRTERGDSAVYLCASGRGNTGELFFGEGSRLTVL.

The chain employs TRBV27 and TRBJ1-1; 7 bases fit TRBD1. Germline V gene lookup returns CDR1 MNHEY and CDR2 SMNVEV (reference sequence). The CDR3 is 14 residues long. Losses at the gene ends were 6 bases for V and 4 bases for J; bases not matched to a gene: 8. The CDR3, as DNA: TGTGCCAGCAGATACAGGGGCGAGGGCACTGAAGCTTTCTTT. This sequence encodes CASRYRGEGTEAFF.